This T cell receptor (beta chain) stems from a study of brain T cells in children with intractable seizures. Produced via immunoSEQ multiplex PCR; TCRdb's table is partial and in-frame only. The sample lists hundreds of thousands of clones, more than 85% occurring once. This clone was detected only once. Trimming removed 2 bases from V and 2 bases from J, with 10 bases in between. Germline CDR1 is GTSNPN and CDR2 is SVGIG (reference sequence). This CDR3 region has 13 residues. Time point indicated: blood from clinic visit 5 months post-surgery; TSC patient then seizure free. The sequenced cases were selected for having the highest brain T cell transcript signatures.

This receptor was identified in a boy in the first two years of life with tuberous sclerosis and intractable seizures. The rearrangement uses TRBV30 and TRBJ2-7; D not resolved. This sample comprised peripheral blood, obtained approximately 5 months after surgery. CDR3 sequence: CAWSYGLAYEQYF. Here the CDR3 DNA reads TGTGCCTGGAGTTATGGTCTAGCCTACGAGCAGTACTTC.